This T cell receptor beta chain was recorded in a study of blood T cell repertoires in COVID-19. Produced via immunoSEQ multiplex PCR; TCRdb's table is partial and in-frame only. The table shows roughly 92,000 clones, with approximately 89% occurring only once. The CDR3 sequence is 13 residues long. Between the trimmed V and J ends, which lost 6 bases and 1 base, there was a span of 10 bases. Germline CDR1 and CDR2: SGHVS and FQNEAQ. The sequencing sample was made of peripheral blood. This receptor was obtained from a man aged 50-60 years with acute or convalescent COVID-19. The genes are TRBV7-8 and TRBJ2-7; the D is unclear. The CDR3 coding sequence is TGTGCCAGCAGACCCGGGTTTTCCTACGAGCAGTACTTC. This encodes CASRPGFSYEQYF. Supplemented by reference TRBV7-8 and TRBJ2-7, the full variable domain reads GAGVSQSPRYKVAKRGQDVALRCDPISGHVSLFWYQQALGQGPEFLTYFQNEAQLDKSGLPSDRFFAERPEGSVSTLKIQRTQQEDSAVYLCASRPGFSYEQYFGPGTRLTVT.